The T cell receptor (beta chain) described here comes from a study of shared clonotypes between healthy human individuals. Produced via immunoSEQ multiplex PCR; TCRdb's table is partial and in-frame only. The sample records about 560,000 clones, 70% to 80% being singletons. From germline, CDR1 is MNHNS and CDR2 SASEGT. With 6 bases removed from V and 0 bases from J, the gap between germline ends came to 15 bases. CDR3 length equals 15 residues. Material for sequencing was PBMCs. The sequence was obtained from a woman aged 40 to 50 in good health. Some clones in this sample may be carry-over from other donors' samples. The J gene is TRBJ2-7, the V gene TRBV6-1; D not certain. The CDR3 DNA reads as TGTGCCAGCAGCGACCCAGCCCATTCCTCCTACGAGCAGTACTTC. Its translation: CASSDPAHSSYEQYF.